The 10 T cell receptor beta chains below come from one sample, sequenced in a study of Ad26.COV2.S vaccination and SARS-CoV-2 variants. The repertoire was sequenced with immunoSEQ multiplex PCR; TCRdb's copy has only in-frame clones and lacks some. The sample gives roughly 390,000 clones, 88% of which show up once; more than 3% is in the top ten. The sample's treatment: 19 received Ad26.COV2.S at low or high dose, single or two shots; roughly five received placebo; per-sample allocation not given. Samples analyzed were those drawn on day 63 after the first vaccine or placebo injection. Sequencing used peripheral blood, obtained in a trial of Ad26.COV2.S vaccine versus placebo. The receptors stem from a person aged 18-65 years who received the Ad26.COV2.S COVID-19 vaccine or a placebo.

CDR3 nucleotides: TGTGCCAGCAGTGAAGAGAGGACGCGGTCACAAGAGACCCAGTACTTC. This encodes CASSEERTRSQETQYF. This chain links TRBV2 with TRBJ2-5; D gene unclear. CDR1 and CDR2 from the germline V gene are SNHLY and FYNNEI. This CDR3 has 16 amino acids. The V gene lost 1 base and the J gene lost 2 bases, with 14 bases spanning the gap.

The sample holds one count of this clone. The V call is TRBV10-3, the J call TRBJ1-2, with D tentatively TRBD1 (5 bases). CDR3 length: 17 residues. Trimming pared 0 bases from V and 5 bases from J, leaving 19 bases between. Per the germline V gene, CDR1 is ENHRY and CDR2 is SYGVKD. CDR3 protein: CAISESLSVGGLYGYTF. The DNA for the CDR3 is TGTGCCATCAGTGAGTCGTTGTCGGTCGGGGGTTTGTATGGCTACACCTTC.

In nucleotides, the CDR3 is TGTGCCTGGAGTGTCGGCAGGACCAATTCACCCCTCCACTTT. It codes for CAWSVGRTNSPLHF. The rearrangement joins TRBV30 to TRBJ1-6, with no clear D. Looked up from germline, CDR1 is GTSNPN and CDR2 is SVGIG (reference sequence). This CDR3 is 14 amino acids long. The V and J ends lost 0 bases and 7 bases respectively, with 10 bases between them.

The CDR3 DNA follows: TGCGCCAGCAGCTTGATCACAGAAGGCGCCGGGGAGCTGTTTTTT. It is translated as CASSLITEGAGELFF. The V call is TRBV5-1, the J call TRBJ2-2; D is undetermined. This CDR3 has 15 amino acids. V was cut by 1 base and J by 6 bases, with 13 bases left in between. Germline CDR1 SGHRS, CDR2 YFSETQ.

The DNA of the CDR3 is TGCGCCAGCAGCCACCAGGCCCTCTCTCGGACTAATGAAAAACTGTTTTTT. Its protein product is CASSHQALSRTNEKLFF. The V and J genes are TRBV5-1 and TRBJ1-4; unclear D gene. The CDR3 runs 17 residues. V was shortened by 4 bases and J by 2 bases, with 18 bases between the two germline ends. Germline lookup yields CDR1 SGHRS and CDR2 YFSETQ. Based on the CDR3 plus reference TRBV5-1 and TRBJ1-4, the full variable domain is KAGVTQTPRYLIKTRGQQVTLSCSPISGHRSVSWYQQTPGQGLQFLFEYFSETQRNKGNFPGRFSGRQFSNSRSEMNVSTLELGDSALYLCASSHQALSRTNEKLFFGSGTQLSVL.

This chain uses TRBV19 with TRBJ1-2; D is unclear. Germline V gives CDR1 LNHDA, CDR2 SQIVND (reference sequence). This CDR3 region has 13 residues. V was cut by 9 bases and J by 2 bases, with 13 bases left in between. Written as DNA, the CDR3 is TGTGCCAGCGAGCCGGGCGGGAACTATGGCTACACCTTC. Protein sequence: CASEPGGNYGYTF.

The gene calls are TRBV18 and TRBJ2-5, with a weak D call TRBD1 (5 bases). Germline CDR1 is KGHSH and CDR2 is LQKENI. CDR3 length equals 13 residues. The V gene lost 5 bases and the J gene lost 2 bases, with 9 bases spanning the gap. This chain's CDR3 is CASSAQEQETQYF. In DNA form, the CDR3 reads TGTGCCAGCTCAGCACAGGAGCAAGAGACCCAGTACTTC.

This chain connects TRBV13 to TRBJ1-2; the D is unclear. Trimming took 9 bases from V and 5 from J, leaving 22 bases between them. CDR3 size: 15 residues. Germline values: CDR1 PRHDT, CDR2 FYEKMQ (reference sequence). CDR3 sequence: CASRKTRSAVYGYTF. The CDR3 nucleotides read TGTGCCAGTCGGAAAACAAGGTCCGCCGTATATGGCTACACCTTC.

This chain uses TRBV3-1 (or the pseudogene TRBV3-2) with TRBJ1-2; D is unresolved. Germline-derived CDR1 and CDR2 are LGHDT and YNNKEL (reference sequence). This CDR3 comprises 14 residues. V lost 2 bases to trimming and J lost 2 bases, with 9 bases between them. The CDR3 protein is CASSQRVANYGYTF. The DNA for the CDR3 is TGTGCCAGCAGCCAAAGGGTAGCGAACTATGGCTACACCTTC.

This clone has a single count. The J gene is TRBJ1-1, the V gene TRBV4-2; D gene ambiguous. Germline CDR1 and CDR2: LGHNA and YNFKEQ. V was clipped by 0 bases and J by 1 base, with 3 bases between them. The CDR3 is 13 residues long. The CDR3 nucleotides read TGTGCCAGCAGCCAAGACAGGAACACTGAAGCTTTCTTT. Amino acid sequence: CASSQDRNTEAFF.